The clone carrying this TCR delta chain was found a few times. Its antigen is still unknown. The entry originates in a study of human gamma delta and Vdelta1 T cells. The V gene's germline CDR1 is TSWWSYY and CDR2 QGS. Trimming took 3 bases from V and 3 from J, leaving 14 bases between them. The CDR3 length is 15 residues. TCRdb redid clone calling on the PCR reads using CATT. The sample has fewer than 15,000 delta-chain clones, over 40% seen once. This chain joins TRDV1 and TRDJ1; TRDD3 might be the D (6 bases). Sequencing input: Vdelta1 gamma-delta T cells from blood grown in culture (DOT cells). The sequence derives from a human donor in good health. This CDR3 reads CALGDLPGEADKLIF. The CDR3 DNA follows: TGTGCTCTTGGGGACTTACCGGGGGAAGCCGATAAACTCATCTTT.